A single T cell receptor (beta chain) is shown here with its context. What it recognizes is unknown. CDR3 size: 14 residues. Germline loops: CDR1 MGHRA, CDR2 YSYEKL. This sample is part of a study of cytomegalovirus exposure and HLA in healthy donors. Study-level points and caveats: In vitro experiments confirmed that three CMV-associated chains were specific for CMV antigens.

PCR involved 60 Vbeta and 13 Jbeta primers. Profiled with immunoSEQ multiplex PCR; TCRdb holds only in-frame clones, not every one. Its clone listing holds about 160,000 clones. The sequencing sample was made of PBMCs. The receptor was isolated from a woman in her forties or fifties in good health and CMV-seronegative. V gene TRBV4-1 combines with J gene TRBJ1-3, with TRBD1 matching 9 bases. The DNA end favors TRBJ2-2, so the J call may be wrong. In nucleotides, the CDR3 is TGCGCCAGCTCGGACAGGGGTAACACCGGGGAGCTGTTTTTT. This codes for CASSDRGNTGELFF.